Listed here are 5 T cell receptor beta chains from one sample, sequenced in a study of PD-L1 blockade in urothelial cancer. Time point meaning: peripheral blood 6 weeks after treatment start. Sequencing used immunoSEQ multiplex PCR; TCRdb keeps in-frame clones, though not all of them. The sample includes 100,000 to 150,000 clones, 86% of them seen just once. The sequenced sample was PBMCs, obtained around atezolizumab (anti-PD-L1) treatment. The receptor set was obtained from a middle-aged man with urothelial cancer.

The table lists this clone with a few counts. This chain joins TRBV4-2 and TRBJ1-3, with unresolved D. In germline, CDR1 is LGHNA, CDR2 YNFKEQ. The CDR3 runs to 16 residues. V was shortened by 4 bases and J by 0 bases, with 13 bases between the two germline ends. Here the CDR3 reads CASSLGGVSSGNTIYF. The CDR3, as DNA: TGTGCCAGCAGCCTCGGCGGTGTCAGCTCTGGAAACACCATATATTTT.

The V gene is TRBV6-1, the J gene TRBJ2-5; D might be TRBD2 (6 bases). Germline CDR1 is MNHNS and CDR2 is SASEGT. CDR3 size: 14 residues. Between the trimmed V and J ends, which lost 6 bases and 0 bases, there was a span of 11 bases. CDR3 nucleotide sequence: TGTGCCAGCAGCCCCCGCGGGAACCAAGAGACCCAGTACTTC. Residues: CASSPRGNQETQYF.

This sequence joins TRBV10-3 and TRBJ1-2; D not certain. The CDR3 length is 13 residues. Germline V gene data show CDR1 as ENHRY and CDR2 as SYGVKD. Trimming shortened V by 0 bases and J by 4 bases, and 6 bases separated the two germline ends. The CDR3 loop reads CAISESVSYGYTF. In nucleotides, the CDR3 is TGTGCCATCAGTGAGTCTGTGAGCTATGGCTACACCTTC.

The rearrangement links TRBV11-2 to TRBJ2-1, with 9 positions matching TRBD2. Germline V gives CDR1 SGHAT, CDR2 FQNNGV. V shed 5 bases and J 4 bases; nucleotides not matched to a gene: 12. The CDR3 loop spans 17 amino acids. DNA for the CDR3: TGTGCCAGCAGCCCCGGGACTAGCCTAAGGAGATACAATGAGCAGTTCTTC. Protein product: CASSPGTSLRRYNEQFF.

The chain links TRBV30 to TRBJ2-1; 8 bases are a match to TRBD2. Germline V CDR1 and CDR2: GTSNPN, SVGIG (reference sequence). The CDR3 contains 15 residues. The V and J ends lost 3 bases and 8 bases, in that order; junction bases with no gene match: 12. The CDR3 coding sequence is TGTGCCTGGAGCGCGCTGAGCGGGAGTTTCGATGAGCAGTTCTTC. Translating it yields CAWSALSGSFDEQFF.